The rows below give T cell receptor beta chains drawn from one sample of a study of T-cell reconstitution after alpha-beta-depleted transplantation in children. TCRdb reprocessed the PCR reads with MiXCR, giving one entry per CDR3 protein. The repertoire holds approximately 980,000 distinct CDR3 sequences, roughly 29% seen once, with about 28% in the top ten. The specimen was PBMCs, mostly from graft donor cells, collected 360 days after TCRalphabeta/CD19-depleted stem cell transplant. These receptors all stem from a boy under two years old who had a stem cell transplant for SCID, so the T cells may come from the graft donor. Both conserved end residues are part of each CDR3. D genes are given only for firm matches. The size of a clone is reported for some rows only, either as once, few or many, or as a class for expanded clones.

D gene	clone size	V gene	J gene	CDR3 DNA	CDR3 protein
-	few	TRBV2	TRBJ2-1	TGTGCCAGCCTCGGGGGGCAGGGTGAGCAGTTCTTC	CASLGGQGEQFF
-	-	TRBV24-1	TRBJ2-2	TGTGCCACCAGTGATTTCCCCCGCACCGGGGAGCTGTTTTTT	CATSDFPRTGELFF
-	few	TRBV29-1	TRBJ2-3	TGCAGCGTTGAAGGGAGACAGGTCGGCACAGATACGCAGTATTTT	CSVEGRQVGTDTQYF
TRBD2	-	TRBV4-2	TRBJ2-1	TGTGCCAGCAGCCAAGGTAGCGGGGGGGCACATGAGCAGTTCTTC	CASSQGSGGAHEQFF
-	few	TRBV6-5	TRBJ1-3	TGTGCCAGCAGTTACAATCCAGGCTTCTCTGGAAACACCATATATTTT	CASSYNPGFSGNTIYF
TRBD1	-	TRBV20-1	TRBJ2-6	TGCAGTGCCCCCGGGACAGGGGGCGCTGGGGCCAACGTCCTGACTTTC	CSAPGTGGAGANVLTF
-	-	TRBV20-1	TRBJ1-1	TGCAGTGCCCGGGACCGCCTGAACTCGAACACTGAAGCTTTCTTT	CSARDRLNSNTEAFF
-	-	TRBV4-2	TRBJ2-1	TGTGCCAGCAGCCAAGATCTAATCGGGGGTGGCTCCTACAATGAGCAGTTCTTC	CASSQDLIGGGSYNEQFF
-	-	TRBV28	TRBJ1-4	TGTGCCAGCAGTTCCGGGCTGGAACTGTTTTTT	CASSSGLELFF
-	-	TRBV5-1	TRBJ2-2	TGCGCCAGCAGTTGGCAGGGGAACACCGGGGAGCTGTTTTTT	CASSWQGNTGELFF
-	-	TRBV4-1	TRBJ2-5	TGCGCCAGCAGCCCCGGGACGGTTTCAGGGGAGACCCAGTACTTC	CASSPGTVSGETQYF
TRBD2	-	TRBV12-3/TRBV12-4	TRBJ2-3	TGTGCCAGCAGTCTCCCGGGACTAGCGGTTACTAGCACAGATACGCAGTATTTT	CASSLPGLAVTSTDTQYF
TRBD2	-	TRBV5-1	TRBJ2-6	TGCGCCAGCAGCTTGGGGGGGGGAAGGAGCTCTGGGGCCAACGTCCTGACTTTC	CASSLGGGRSSGANVLTF
-	many	TRBV20-1	TRBJ2-1	TGCAGTGCTGGCCGGGACATAAACAATGAGCAGTTCTTC	CSAGRDINNEQFF
TRBD1	-	TRBV12-3/TRBV12-4	TRBJ2-2	TGTGCCAGCAGGCCGGGACAGGGTCACCCCGGGGAGCTGTTTTTT	CASRPGQGHPGELFF
-	few	TRBV18	TRBJ2-7	TGTGCCAGCTCACCACTGTTTCAGGGAACCTACGAGCAGTACTTC	CASSPLFQGTYEQYF
-	once	TRBV4-3	TRBJ1-3	TGCGCCAGCAGCCAAGAAGTGGTAGGGTGGGGAAACACCATATATTTT	CASSQEVVGWGNTIYF
TRBD1	-	TRBV10-3	TRBJ1-5	TGTGCCATCAGCCAAAGGATCAACAGGGGCGGGCGTCAGCCCCAGCATTTT	CAISQRINRGGRQPQHF
TRBD1	-	TRBV7-9	TRBJ1-1	TGTGCCAGCAGCTCCACGGACAGGAAAGAAGCTTTCTTT	CASSSTDRKEAFF
-	-	TRBV20-1	TRBJ2-1	TGCAGTGCTATCCGGGATAGCTCCTACAATGAGCAGTTCTTC	CSAIRDSSYNEQFF
TRBD2	few	TRBV7-2	TRBJ2-1	TGTGCCAGCAGCAAGGGACTAGCGGGGGCTACCTACAATGAGCAGTTCTTC	CASSKGLAGATYNEQFF
-	many	TRBV15	TRBJ2-3	TGTGCCACCAGCAGAGTCGGTAGGACTAGCACAGATACGCAGTATTTT	CATSRVGRTSTDTQYF
-	few	TRBV6-5	TRBJ1-4	TGTGCCAGCAGTTCCTGGTCTGGTGGGAATGAAAAACTGTTTTTT	CASSSWSGGNEKLFF
-	-	TRBV4-2	TRBJ1-2	TGTGCCAACACCCGGGGGGTACAAGGGTTGAAAGGATCTGGCTACACCTTC	CANTRGVQGLKGSGYTF
-	-	TRBV28	TRBJ1-3	TGTGCCAGCAGCCCACCCAAACGCGGAGGAACCATATATTTT	CASSPPKRGGTIYF
-	few	TRBV19	TRBJ1-2	TGTGCCAGTAGCGGCCGAACGAGTGGCTACACCTTC	CASSGRTSGYTF
-	few	TRBV12-3/TRBV12-4	TRBJ2-2	TGTGCCAGCAGGTCAGAGGGGGGACTCAGAGGGTCCGGGGAGCTGTTTTTT	CASRSEGGLRGSGELFF
-	-	TRBV5-4	TRBJ1-1	TGTGCCAGCAGCTTCCATCGGGACACTGAAGCTTTCTTT	CASSFHRDTEAFF
-	-	TRBV2	TRBJ2-7	TGTGCCAGCAACAGGGTTAGTCGCGAGCAGTACTTC	CASNRVSREQYF
-	few	TRBV9	TRBJ2-3	TGTGCCAGCAGCCCGGCGGGCGGTGCCAGAGTAAATACGCAGTATTTT	CASSPAGGARVNTQYF
-	few	TRBV7-2	TRBJ2-1	TGTGCCAGCAGCTTAGCGGCTGAGCAGTTCTTC	CASSLAAEQFF
-	-	TRBV5-1	TRBJ2-1	TGCGCCAGCAGCTTGGAAGGTCAGGGACTCTATGAGCAGTTCTTC	CASSLEGQGLYEQFF
-	-	TRBV20-1	TRBJ2-1	TGCAGTGCTAGGGGGGTGGGGGGCGGCTCCTACAATGAGCAGTTCTTC	CSARGVGGGSYNEQFF
-	many	TRBV2	TRBJ2-2	TGTGCCAGCAGTGAAGATGGCGTCGGGAAGCTGTTTTTT	CASSEDGVGKLFF
-	few	TRBV15	TRBJ2-2	TGTGCCACCAGCAGAGAAATGGGACTGAAGAACACCGGGGAGCTGTTTTTT	CATSREMGLKNTGELFF
TRBD1	-	TRBV7-9	TRBJ2-5	TGTGCCAGCAGCTTTAACACAGGGACAGGGACCCAGTACTTC	CASSFNTGTGTQYF
-	-	TRBV30	TRBJ1-2	TGTGCCTGGAGTGGGGGGGCTGGCTACACCTTC	CAWSGGAGYTF
TRBD2	few	TRBV4-3	TRBJ2-2	TGCGCCAGCAGACGATACCACGGGGAGGGCACCGGGGAGCTGTTTTTT	CASRRYHGEGTGELFF
-	-	TRBV10-3	TRBJ1-3	TGTGCCATCAGTGAACTAGGGTACGGAAACACCATATATTTT	CAISELGYGNTIYF
-	-	TRBV20-1	TRBJ2-5	TGCAGTGCTAGATTAGTAGGAGAGACCCAGTACTTC	CSARLVGETQYF
-	many	TRBV4-2	TRBJ2-2	TGTGCCAGCAGCCAAGATCGGGGCGGTACCGGGGAGCTGTTTTTT	CASSQDRGGTGELFF
-	many	TRBV20-1	TRBJ2-1	TGCAGTGCTAGTGAGAGGGAGTCTAAAGAAAAGCAGTTCTTC	CSASERESKEKQFF
-	-	TRBV6-5	TRBJ2-1	TGTGCCAGCAGTTACCGGGGGTTTAACAATATTGATGAGCAGTTCTTC	CASSYRGFNNIDEQFF
-	-	TRBV7-9	TRBJ1-1	TGTGCCAGCAGCTTAGCGCGAGGGGGAGTCACTGAAGCTTTCTTT	CASSLARGGVTEAFF
-	few	TRBV20-1	TRBJ2-7	TGCAGTGCCAGCCCGACCTACGAGCAGTACTTC	CSASPTYEQYF
-	few	TRBV20-1	TRBJ2-7	TGCAGTGCCCCGAGGACTCTTTCCCCCTCCTACGAGCAGTACTTC	CSAPRTLSPSYEQYF
-	few	TRBV28	TRBJ2-7	TGTGCCAGCACCCCAGACCGGGAGATCTACGAGCAGTACTTC	CASTPDREIYEQYF
-	-	TRBV11-2	TRBJ2-7	TGTGCCAGCAGCTTAGCCCCTACCCTTTGGGAGCAGTACTTC	CASSLAPTLWEQYF
-	-	TRBV29-1	TRBJ2-3	TGCAGCGTTGGGACTCCCTACACAGATACGCAGTATTTT	CSVGTPYTDTQYF
-	-	TRBV18	TRBJ2-7	TGTGCCAGCTCACAACAGCCGAACTACGAGCAGTACTTC	CASSQQPNYEQYF
TRBD1	-	TRBV29-1	TRBJ2-1	TGCAGCGGCAGGGACAGGGGTCAAACCTACAATGAGCAGTTCTTC	CSGRDRGQTYNEQFF
-	-	TRBV18	TRBJ1-1	TGTGCCAGCTCACTCGAGAGGGGCCCTGAAGCTTTCTTT	CASSLERGPEAFF